The 25 T cell receptor beta chains below come from one sample, sequenced in a study of blood T cell repertoires in COVID-19. Assay: immunoSEQ multiplex PCR; the TCRdb copy retains only in-frame clones and omits some. The table has 250,000 to 300,000 clones, roughly nine tenths seen once. Sequences were obtained from peripheral blood. The receptors here all came from a young woman with COVID-19, enrolled during active disease.

The V gene is TRBV19, the J gene TRBJ1-1; 8 positions agree with TRBD1. Per the germline V gene, CDR1 is LNHDA and CDR2 is SQIVND (reference sequence). The length of the CDR3 is 14 residues. V shed 7 bases, J shed 7 bases, and the junction held 11 bases outside the gene matches. The CDR3 bases are TGTGCCAGTATCCTCTCAGGGGGCCGGGGTGAAGCTTTCTTT. It specifies CASILSGGRGEAFF.

The chain has TRBV4-1 and TRBJ2-7, with D perhaps matching TRBD2 (6 bases). Germline loops: CDR1 MGHRA, CDR2 YSYEKL. V lost 0 bases and J lost 2, with 14 bases in between. This CDR3 region has 16 residues. The CDR3 loop is CASSQDPTGETYEQYF. CDR3 nucleotide sequence: TGCGCCAGCAGCCAAGATCCAACGGGGGAAACCTACGAGCAGTACTTC.

This clone has a handful of counts. The V call is TRBV7-9, the J call TRBJ1-6; no clear D. V gave up 2 bases and J gave up 9 bases, with 5 bases separating them. CDR3 length: 12 amino acids. Germline V lookup: CDR1 SEHNR, CDR2 FQNEAQ (reference sequence). The CDR3 DNA is TGTGCCAGCAGCTTACCCAGTTCACCCCTCCACTTT. Translating it yields CASSLPSSPLHF. Looking up the rest from reference TRBV7-9 and TRBJ1-6 gives the full variable domain: DTGVSQNPRHKITKRGQNVTFRCDPISEHNRLYWYRQTLGQGPEFLTYFQNEAQLEKSRLLSDRFSAERPKGSFSTLEIQRTEQGDSAMYLCASSLPSSPLHFGNGTRLTVT.

The chain employs TRBV5-1 and TRBJ2-7, with 9 positions matching TRBD1. The length of the CDR3 is 14 residues. CDR1 and CDR2 (germline): SGHRS, YFSETQ. Trimming removed 4 bases from V and 5 bases from J; junction bases left unmatched: 7. The CDR3 spells CASSVGQGVNEQYF. The DNA of the CDR3 is TGCGCCAGCAGCGTGGGACAGGGAGTCAACGAGCAGTACTTC.

This rearrangement joins TRBV5-6 to TRBJ2-5; D unclear. The V and J ends lost 2 bases and 2 bases respectively, with 7 bases between them. Germline lookup yields CDR1 SGHDT and CDR2 YYEEEE. The CDR3 loop spans 13 amino acids. The CDR3 nucleotides are TGTGCCAGCAGCTTAGGAGAGCAAGAGACCCAGTACTTC. This codes for CASSLGEQETQYF.

V usage is TRBV24-1 and J usage is TRBJ2-1; 10 bases fit TRBD1. This CDR3 contains 16 residues. V lost 2 bases and J lost 6; bases outside the gene matches: 6. Per germline, CDR1 KGHDR and CDR2 SFDVKD. CDR3 bases: TGTGCCACCAGTGATTCCGGACAGGGGGACCCCAATGAGCAGTTCTTC. This codes for CATSDSGQGDPNEQFF.

Here the CDR3 DNA reads TGTGCCAGCAGCTCAATCTCCTCGGGACACGGAAACTATGGCTACACCTTC. It translates to CASSSISSGHGNYGYTF. The genes are TRBV11-2 and TRBJ1-2, with D possibly being TRBD1 (6 bases). This CDR3 has 17 residues. Germline lookup yields CDR1 SGHAT and CDR2 FQNNGV. With 4 bases removed from V and 2 bases from J, the gap between germline ends came to 20 bases.

The chain is built from TRBV6-2 or TRBV6-3 and TRBJ2-3; D is unresolved. Germline assignment: CDR1 MNHEY and CDR2 SVGEGT. The CDR3 consists of 14 residues. V was trimmed by 0 bases and J by 5 bases, leaving 9 bases between them. As DNA, the CDR3 is TGTGCCAGCAGTTACTCAGGCCGCGGAGATACGCAGTATTTT. As protein: CASSYSGRGDTQYF.

The V and J genes are TRBV19 and TRBJ1-3; D uncertain. Looked up from germline, CDR1 is LNHDA and CDR2 is SQIVND (reference sequence). This CDR3 spans 16 amino acids. The germline V and J ends were trimmed by 5 bases and 1 base, with 15 bases remaining between them. The CDR3 sequence: CASSSGGLESGNTIYF. CDR3 bases: TGTGCCAGTAGTTCCGGAGGACTAGAATCTGGAAACACCATATATTTT.

This chain links TRBV9 with TRBJ2-3; possibly TRBD1 for D (6 bases). Trimming stripped 0 bases from V and 3 bases from J, with 20 bases between. The germline CDR1 and CDR2 sequences are SGDLS and YYNGEE. This CDR3 is 18 amino acids long. CDR3 sequence (DNA): TGTGCCAGCAGCGTAGTTTCCCGACAGGTTGGACGGACAGATACGCAGTATTTT. Translated, it gives CASSVVSRQVGRTDTQYF.

This clone was counted a few times. The CDR3 protein is CASSDALGPRTDTQYF. The CDR3 nucleotides read TGTGCCAGCAGTGATGCACTGGGCCCCCGCACAGATACGCAGTATTTT. The chain uses TRBV6-4 and TRBJ2-3; D unresolved. The CDR3 is 16 residues long. CDR1 is MRHNA and CDR2 is SNTAGT in the germline V gene. V lost 3 bases to trimming and J lost 1 base, with 14 bases between them.

This rearrangement joins TRBV7-2 to TRBJ2-7; 12 nucleotides agree with TRBD1. The V and J ends lost 3 bases and 2 bases, in that order; junction bases with no gene match: 2. Germline lookup yields CDR1 SGHTA and CDR2 FQGNSA. The CDR3 sequence is 15 residues long. This CDR3 is CASSLGTGGTYEQYF. The CDR3 DNA reads as TGTGCCAGCAGCTTGGGGACAGGGGGCACCTACGAGCAGTACTTC.

This chain links TRBV5-6 with TRBJ1-2, with D tentatively TRBD1 (6 bases). The CDR3 is made up of 11 amino acids. The V and J ends lost 4 bases and 8 bases respectively, with 9 bases between them. Germline V CDR1 and CDR2: SGHDT, YYEEEE. In DNA form, the CDR3 reads TGTGCCAGCAGCGTTACAGGGGGCTACACCTTC. This translates into CASSVTGGYTF.

This chain connects TRBV18 to TRBJ2-1; 11 nucleotides match TRBD1. The CDR3 runs to 14 residues. Trimming at V came to 3 bases and at J to 9 bases, leaving 4 bases not matched to a gene. CDR1 is KGHSH and CDR2 is LQKENI in the germline V gene. As DNA, the CDR3 is TGTGCCAGCTCACCTGGGACAGGGGGGGCTGAGCAGTTCTTC. Its protein is CASSPGTGGAEQFF.

The chain joins TRBV19 to TRBJ2-4; 7 bases align to TRBD2. The germline V gene encodes CDR1 LNHDA and CDR2 SQIVND (reference sequence). CDR3 size: 15 residues. V lost 4 bases to trimming and J lost 1 base; unmatched junction nucleotides: 4. The CDR3, as DNA: TGTGCCAGTAGTACCCCCGGGGGGGCCAAAAACATTCAGTACTTC. Amino acid sequence: CASSTPGGAKNIQYF.

The chain combines TRBV18 with TRBJ2-7; a weak D match, TRBD1 (5 bases). The germline V and J ends were trimmed by 5 bases and 5 bases, with 34 bases remaining between them. The length of the CDR3 is 20 residues. Per germline, CDR1 KGHSH and CDR2 LQKENI. The CDR3 bases are TGTGCCAGCTCAAAACGGACGGGTTCACAGGCGCTCTCGACCCTGAACGAGCAGTACTTC. The encoded protein is CASSKRTGSQALSTLNEQYF.

This chain connects TRBV5-1 to TRBJ1-6, with D unclear. Germline assignment: CDR1 SGHRS and CDR2 YFSETQ. This CDR3 region has 16 residues. V was trimmed by 0 bases and J by 9 bases, leaving 16 bases between them. This chain's CDR3 is CASSLESIRSGSPLHF. Here the CDR3 DNA reads TGCGCCAGCAGCTTGGAATCGATCCGGTCGGGTTCACCCCTCCACTTT.

The J gene is TRBJ2-6, the V gene TRBV2; D is unclear. This CDR3 has 14 residues. Per the germline V gene, CDR1 is SNHLY and CDR2 is FYNNEI. The V end lost 6 bases, the J end lost 0 bases, and 6 bases lay between the germline ends. The DNA of the CDR3 is TGTGCCAGCAGGGAGAGCTCTGGGGCCAACGTCCTGACTTTC. Its translation: CASRESSGANVLTF.

The V call is TRBV11-2, the J call TRBJ2-1; TRBD1 aligns across 9 bases. The germline CDR1 and CDR2 sequences are SGHAT and FQNNGV. This CDR3 is built from 17 residues. Germline trimming cut 3 bases from V and 9 bases from J; bases unmatched to any gene: 15. CDR3 DNA sequence: TGTGCCAGCAGCTTTGGATATACAGGGGGCAGTTTAGGTGAGCAGTTCTTC. Translation: CASSFGYTGGSLGEQFF.

The V call is TRBV6-2 or TRBV6-3, the J call TRBJ2-7; tentatively, D is TRBD1 (5 bases). The CDR3 has 17 residues. V was trimmed by 2 bases and J by 2 bases, leaving 19 bases between them. Germline V gene lookup returns CDR1 MNHEY and CDR2 SVGEGT. CDR3 DNA sequence: TGTGCCAGCAGTTACCCCCTCGGCCAGGGTATCCCCTACGAGCAGTACTTC. Translating gives CASSYPLGQGIPYEQYF.

The chain links TRBV4-2 to TRBJ2-3, with a weak D call TRBD2 (5 bases). In germline, CDR1 is LGHNA, CDR2 YNFKEQ. There are 12 residues in the CDR3. V was pared by 4 bases and J by 5 bases, with 7 bases between. CDR3 nucleotide sequence: TGTGCCAGCAGCCGCCGGGGAGATACGCAGTATTTT. It yields the protein CASSRRGDTQYF.

J is TRBJ2-1 and V is TRBV28; D is unresolved. V was pared by 7 bases and J by 7 bases, with 8 bases between. Germline V gene sequence: CDR1 MDHEN, CDR2 SYDVKM. The CDR3 has 11 residues. The CDR3 region is CASTFTNEQFF. Written as DNA, the CDR3 is TGTGCCAGCACCTTCACTAATGAGCAGTTCTTC.

The V call is TRBV7-9, the J call TRBJ2-6, with TRBD1 as a possible D gene (6 bases). V was clipped by 3 bases and J by 0 bases, with 15 bases between them. The CDR3 loop spans 18 amino acids. Per germline, CDR1 SEHNR and CDR2 FQNEAQ (reference sequence). DNA of the CDR3: TGTGCCAGCAGCTTTCGAGGACAGTTAATCTCTGGGGCCAACGTCCTGACTTTC. Protein product: CASSFRGQLISGANVLTF. The full variable domain, completed using reference TRBV7-9 and TRBJ2-6, is DTGVSQNPRHKITKRGQNVTFRCDPISEHNRLYWYRQTLGQGPEFLTYFQNEAQLEKSRLLSDRFSAERPKGSFSTLEIQRTEQGDSAMYLCASSFRGQLISGANVLTFGAGSRLTVL.

This clone was counted a single time. This CDR3 is CASSDSTGGLSGANVLTF. The CDR3 nucleotides are TGCGCCAGCAGTGATAGCACAGGTGGGCTTTCCGGGGCCAACGTCCTGACTTTC. This chain uses TRBV10-1 with TRBJ2-6, with D maybe TRBD1 (5 bases). Germline assignment: CDR1 WNHNN and CDR2 SYGVQD (reference sequence). The V end lost 3 bases, the J end lost 4 bases, and 19 bases lay between the germline ends. The CDR3 runs 18 residues.

The genes are TRBV5-1 and TRBJ2-2; the D gene is possibly TRBD1 (6 bases). Trimming cost V 0 bases and J 5 bases, with 11 bases left between them. The V gene's germline CDR1 is SGHRS and CDR2 YFSETQ. The CDR3 is made up of 15 amino acids. CDR3 DNA: TGCGCCAGCAGCTTGGTAGGGGGAGTTACCGGGGAGCTGTTTTTT. Translating it yields CASSLVGGVTGELFF.